Listed here are 32 T cell receptor beta chains from one sample, sequenced in a study of breast tumors, draining lymph nodes, adjacent tissues. In TCRdb, the multiplex PCR reads were re-called with MiXCR into one record per CDR3 protein. The table has around 300,000 distinct CDR3 sequences, 30% seen once. Breast cancer patients provided tissue from their axillary draining lymph nodes. Sequenced input: axillary lymph node tissue. Receptors originate from a female donor with breast cancer. Some clones in this sample may be carry-over from other donors' samples.

As to this clonotype: This may arise from a read error, as a much more abundant clone is one base away. The J gene is TRBJ2-5, the V gene TRBV5-1; TRBD2 matches at 12 bases. Germline CDR1 and CDR2: SGHRS and YFSETQ. The CDR3 is 15 amino acids. The CDR3 sequence: CASSSGLAGQGTQYF. CDR3 nucleotide sequence: TGCGCCAGCAGCTCGGGACTAGCGGGCCAAGGGACCCAGTACTTC. The full variable domain, with the rest looked up from reference TRBV5-1 and TRBJ2-5, is KAGVTQTPRYLIKTRGQQVTLSCSPISGHRSVSWYQQTPGQGLQFLFEYFSETQRNKGNFPGRFSGRQFSNSRSEMNVSTLELGDSALYLCASSSGLAGQGTQYFGPGTRLLVL.

This clonotype has ten or more counts. V and J are TRBV7-2 and TRBJ1-1, with TRBD1 identical over 7 bases. Germline V gives CDR1 SGHTA, CDR2 FQGNSA. The CDR3 spans 13 residues. Trimming at V came to 8 bases and at J to 0 bases, leaving 3 bases not matched to a gene. The CDR3 reads CASVGQLNTEAFF. In nucleotides, the CDR3 is TGTGCCAGCGTGGGACAGCTGAACACTGAAGCTTTCTTT.

Comments on this clonotype: This may come from a read error, since a much larger clone is one base off. The J gene is TRBJ2-7, the V gene TRBV9; TRBD2 agrees at 8 bases. The V gene end was trimmed by 1 base and the J gene end by 7 bases; junction bases not matched to a gene: 7. CDR1 and CDR2 from the germline V gene are SGDLS and YYNGEE. The CDR3 is 14 residues long. CDR3 protein: CASSVRAGVGEQYF. The CDR3 region has the DNA TGTGCCAGCAGCGTACGAGCGGGAGTAGGGGAGCAGTACTTC.

The V and J genes are TRBV12-3 or TRBV12-4 and TRBJ1-5; D might be TRBD1 (5 bases). V was cut by 7 bases and J by 6 bases, with 25 bases left in between. CDR3 length equals 17 residues. CDR3 protein: CASIPGFDGGGSQPQHF. Written as DNA, the CDR3 is TGTGCCAGCATCCCCGGGTTCGACGGGGGAGGTAGTCAGCCCCAGCATTTT.

In this sample, this clonotype turned up many times. The chain has TRBV20-1 and TRBJ1-2; a possible D gene is TRBD1 (6 bases). Germline CDR1 DFQATT, CDR2 SNEGSKA (reference sequence). V was trimmed by 4 bases and J by 8 bases, leaving 14 bases between them. The CDR3 covers 12 residues. The CDR3: CSAIWGRGGYTF. In DNA, the CDR3 is TGCAGTGCTATATGGGGGCGCGGAGGCTACACCTTC.

This clonotype was observed many times. This chain connects TRBV9 to TRBJ2-5; TRBD1 is a possible D gene (5 bases). CDR3 length equals 12 residues. From germline, CDR1 is SGDLS and CDR2 YYNGEE. The ends were cut back, 5 bases at V and 3 bases at J, with 8 bases in the middle. For the CDR3, the DNA is TGTGCCAGCAGAAGGGGCGAAGAGACCCAGTACTTC. Its protein product is CASRRGEETQYF.

This clonotype was counted ten times or more. The rearrangement joins TRBV10-2 to TRBJ2-3; TRBD2 aligns across 11 bases. Unmatched junction bases numbered 4, after V lost 6 bases and J lost 8 bases. The CDR3 contains 13 residues. Germline-derived CDR1 and CDR2 are WSHSY and SAAADI. The CDR3 nucleotides read TGCGCCAGCAGCCCGGGACTAGCGGCTACGCAGTATTTT. It codes for CASSPGLAATQYF.

This clonotype was recorded at least ten times. V is TRBV12-3 or TRBV12-4 and J is TRBJ2-2; D gene unclear. V dropped 7 bases and J dropped 4 bases, with 10 bases sitting between them. This CDR3 has 13 amino acids. This CDR3 reads CASTGSSTGELFF. CDR3 nucleotides: TGTGCCAGCACAGGTTCGAGCACCGGGGAGCTGTTTTTT.

This chain joins TRBV11-3 and TRBJ2-5; TRBD2 matches 11 bases. With 5 bases clipped from V and 3 bases from J, the junction kept 5 bases outside the gene matches. Germline V CDR1 and CDR2: SGHNT, YENEEA. The CDR3 spans 15 residues. The CDR3 DNA reads as TGTGCCAGCAGCCCCGGGACTAGCGGAAAAGAGACCCAGTACTTC. Translation gives CASSPGTSGKETQYF.

V usage is TRBV25-1 and J usage is TRBJ2-1; TRBD2 matches at 13 bases. Germline V gene lookup returns CDR1 MGHDK and CDR2 SYGVNS. The CDR3 sequence is 21 residues long. V trimming: 3 bases; J trimming: 3 bases; junction bases outside the gene matches: 17. CDR3 coding DNA: TGTGCCAGCAGTGAGCCCTGGACTAGCGGGAGACAACCCTACATCTACAATGAGCAGTTCTTC. It translates to CASSEPWTSGRQPYIYNEQFF.

This clonotype was seen a few times. J is TRBJ1-3 and V is TRBV3-1; D possibly corresponds to TRBD1 (5 bases). Germline V gene data show CDR1 as LGHDT and CDR2 as YNNKEL (reference sequence). The ends were cut back, 4 bases at V and 4 bases at J, with 14 bases in the middle. The CDR3 is 15 amino acids. CDR3: CASSPDPGIGNTIYF. For the CDR3, the DNA is TGTGCCAGCAGCCCAGATCCAGGGATCGGAAACACCATATATTTT.

Details on this clonotype: A much larger clone lies one base from this, so it may be a read error. The V gene is TRBV5-6, the J gene TRBJ2-3, with 8 bases identical to TRBD2. Germline V gene lookup returns CDR1 SGHDT and CDR2 YYEEEE. The CDR3 runs 16 residues. CDR3 DNA sequence: TGTGCCAGCAGCTTCAGACTAGCGCCTAGCACAGATACGCGGTATTTT. Protein product: CASSFRLAPSTDTRYF.

This clonotype was observed a handful of times. This chain links TRBV30 with TRBJ1-3; no clear D gene. Germline V gives CDR1 GTSNPN, CDR2 SVGIG (reference sequence). The V and J ends lost 3 bases and 4 bases respectively, with 4 bases between them. There are 11 residues in the CDR3. The chain's CDR3 is CAWSGGNTIYF. The CDR3 DNA reads as TGTGCCTGGAGCGGGGGAAACACCATATATTTT.

This clonotype was observed many times. The chain employs TRBV3-1 and TRBJ2-7; 10 bases align to TRBD2. V lost 4 bases, J lost 5 bases, and 8 bases stayed unmatched. The germline V gene encodes CDR1 LGHDT and CDR2 YNNKEL (reference sequence). This CDR3 has 15 amino acids. CDR3 region: CASSPKAGGRDEQYF. Written as DNA, the CDR3 is TGTGCCAGCAGCCCCAAAGCGGGAGGGCGAGACGAGCAGTACTTC.

A few counts support this clonotype. A much more abundant neighbour one base away suggests this may be a read error. This chain uses TRBV5-6 with TRBJ1-2; 8 positions agree with TRBD1. Germline V gives CDR1 SGHDT, CDR2 YYEEEE. This CDR3 is 14 amino acids long. V trimming: 5 bases; J trimming: 4 bases; junction bases outside the gene matches: 7. CDR3 sequence (DNA): TGTGCCAGCAGTCGACAGGGGACAACCTATGGCTACACCTTC. Residues: CASSRQGTTYGYTF.

On this clonotype itself: This is likely a read error, given that the CDR3 carries no conserved phenylalanine or tryptophan at its end. The chain has TRBV7-9 and TRBJ2-5, with D perhaps assigned TRBD1 or TRBD2 (7 bases each). Germline CDR1 SEHNR, CDR2 FQNEAQ (reference sequence). The CDR3 is made up of 15 amino acids. The CDR3 loop is CAGSQGGTAQETQYI. The DNA for the CDR3 is TGTGCCGGCAGCCAGGGGGGGACAGCGCAAGAGACCCAGTACATC.

A remark on this clonotype: A much bigger clone sits one base away, suggesting this may be a read error. The chain combines TRBV6-1 with TRBJ1-5; no definite D call. CDR1 and CDR2 (germline): MNHNS, SASEGT. The CDR3 is 13 residues long. The CDR3 loop reads CASSDVGDQPQNF. The CDR3 DNA sequence: TGTGCCAGCAGTGATGTCGGGGATCAGCCCCAGAATTTT.

This clonotype was seen many times. The chain recombines TRBV20-1 with TRBJ2-5; D remains ambiguous. Germline CDR1 DFQATT, CDR2 SNEGSKA (reference sequence). Trimming cost V 6 bases and J 5 bases, with 13 bases left between them. CDR3 size: 12 residues. CDR3 loop: CSAIEVRETQYF. The CDR3 nucleotides are TGCAGTGCGATCGAGGTACGGGAGACCCAGTACTTC.

This clonotype has at least ten counts. The chain has TRBV10-3 and TRBJ2-1, with a possible D match to TRBD2 (6 bases). Germline CDR1 is ENHRY and CDR2 is SYGVKD. The CDR3 contains 15 residues. Trimming removed 4 bases from V and 0 bases from J, with 10 bases in between. The CDR3 loop reads CAISGGVSSYNEQFF. DNA for the CDR3: TGTGCCATCAGTGGGGGGGTGAGCTCCTACAATGAGCAGTTCTTC.

This clonotype has ten or more counts. V gene TRBV12-3 or TRBV12-4 combines with J gene TRBJ2-3; D may be TRBD2 (6 bases). The CDR3 runs to 16 residues. V shed 3 bases and J shed 4 bases, with 17 bases lying between them. As DNA, the CDR3 is TGTGCCAGCAGTTTTAATTTAGCGCCGGGAGCAGATACGCAGTATTTT. This encodes CASSFNLAPGADTQYF.

The rearrangement links TRBV27 to TRBJ1-3; maybe TRBD1 (5 bases). CDR1 MNHEY and CDR2 SMNVEV come from the germline V gene (reference sequence). The CDR3 has 16 amino acids. V lost 1 base and J 0 bases, leaving 10 bases between the germline ends. The CDR3 is CASSLYPGSSGNTIYF. Written as DNA, the CDR3 is TGTGCCAGCAGTTTATACCCAGGGAGCTCTGGAAACACCATATATTTT.

This clonotype was observed at least ten times. The chain has TRBV29-1 and TRBJ1-3; 7 bases fit TRBD1. Germline V lookup: CDR1 SQVTM, CDR2 ANQGSEA. V lost 0 bases, J lost 4 bases, and 6 bases stayed unmatched. The CDR3 has 15 residues. CDR3 coding DNA: TGCAGCGTTGAAGAGACAGGGTGGAGGGGAAACACCATATATTTT. This encodes CSVEETGWRGNTIYF.

This clonotype has a count of ten or more. The chain recombines TRBV5-6 with TRBJ2-1; D unclear. The CDR3 extends over 15 amino acids. The V and J ends lost 4 bases and 4 bases respectively, with 15 bases between them. The V gene's germline CDR1 is SGHDT and CDR2 YYEEEE. DNA of the CDR3: TGTGCCAGCAGCCTCCCGAGGCCCATTTACAATGAGCAGTTCTTC. It specifies CASSLPRPIYNEQFF.

This clonotype has a count of ten or more. V gene TRBV9 combines with J gene TRBJ2-3; 11 nucleotides agree with TRBD2. The V gene end was trimmed by 2 bases and the J gene end by 6 bases; junction bases not matched to a gene: 2. Germline V gene sequence: CDR1 SGDLS, CDR2 YYNGEE. This CDR3 comprises 14 residues. CDR3: CASSVSGGGDTQYF. DNA of the CDR3: TGTGCCAGCAGCGTTAGCGGGGGGGGGGATACGCAGTATTTT.

This clonotype was recorded many times. V is TRBV12-3 or TRBV12-4 and J is TRBJ1-3; the D gene is possibly TRBD1 (6 bases). Trimming stripped 8 bases from V and 1 base from J, with 12 bases between. The CDR3 contains 14 residues. CDR3 amino acids: CASYSTGSGNTIYF. The CDR3 DNA reads as TGTGCCAGCTACTCAACAGGGTCTGGAAACACCATATATTTT.

This clonotype occurred many times. The chain uses TRBV24-1 and TRBJ2-3; 11 bases match TRBD1. In germline, CDR1 is KGHDR, CDR2 SFDVKD. This CDR3 has 15 amino acids. J was trimmed by 5 bases and V by 3 bases; bases with no gene match: 3. The CDR3 sequence: CATSDQDRGLDTQYF. In DNA form, the CDR3 reads TGTGCCACCAGTGATCAGGACAGGGGGCTAGATACGCAGTATTTT.

Remarks on this clonotype: The germline gene is not matched at one end of the junction; a read error may be the cause. This sequence joins TRBV24-1 and TRBJ1-4; 8 nucleotides agree with TRBD1. This CDR3 has 13 amino acids. Per the germline V gene, CDR1 is KGHDR and CDR2 is SFDVKD. The CDR3 region has the DNA TGTGCCACGCGGACAGGGACTAATGAAAGACTGTTTTTT. Residues: CATRTGTNERLFF.

The chain carries TRBV7-9 and TRBJ2-7, with TRBD1 matching over 10 bases. CDR3 size: 15 residues. The germline CDR1 and CDR2 sequences are SEHNR and FQNEAQ (reference sequence). Unmatched junction bases numbered 9, after V lost 5 bases and J lost 5 bases. The CDR3 region is CASSPPPGTGDEQYF. CDR3 bases: TGTGCCAGCAGCCCACCCCCCGGGACAGGGGACGAGCAGTACTTC. Full variable domain (remainder filled in from reference TRBV7-9 and TRBJ2-7): DTGVSQNPRHKITKRGQNVTFRCDPISEHNRLYWYRQTLGQGPEFLTYFQNEAQLEKSRLLSDRFSAERPKGSFSTLEIQRTEQGDSAMYLCASSPPPGTGDEQYFGPGTRLTVT.

The CDR3 loop is CASSYSPIRGKAFF. CDR3 DNA: TGTGCCAGCAGTTACTCTCCCATCAGGGGGAAGGCTTTCTTT. This rearrangement joins TRBV6-6 to TRBJ1-1, with TRBD1 identical over 7 bases. The CDR3 has 14 residues. V gave up 0 bases and J gave up 11 bases; unmatched junction bases: 9. Looked up from germline, CDR1 is MNHNY and CDR2 is SVGAGI (reference sequence).

In this sample, this clonotype turned up a few times. This chain joins TRBV28 and TRBJ2-5, with 10 bases identical to TRBD2. CDR1 is MDHEN and CDR2 is SYDVKM in the germline V gene. The CDR3 has 16 amino acids. With V trimmed by 5 bases and J by 1 base, 7 bases remained unmatched. The CDR3 loop is CASSTASGSFQETQYF. The CDR3 region has the DNA TGTGCCAGCAGTACCGCTAGCGGGAGTTTCCAAGAGACCCAGTACTTC.

This clonotype has ten or more counts. V and J are TRBV7-8 and TRBJ1-5; possibly TRBD1 for D (5 bases). This CDR3 contains 16 residues. Germline V CDR1 and CDR2: SGHVS, FQNEAQ. The V gene lost 7 bases and the J gene lost 4 bases, with 20 bases spanning the gap. The CDR3 coding sequence is TGTGCCAGCACCCTACTGACGGGACCCCCGAATCAGCCCCAGCATTTT. This codes for CASTLLTGPPNQPQHF.

This clonotype has ten or more counts. The CDR3 nucleotides read TGTGCCAGTATGGGCGGGACCAGCTCCTACAATGAGCAGTTCTTC. Translating gives CASMGGTSSYNEQFF. The chain uses TRBV19 and TRBJ2-1, with D possibly TRBD2 on 6 matching bases. The CDR3 totals 15 residues. Trimming pared 7 bases from V and 0 bases from J, leaving 13 bases between. Germline CDR1 and CDR2: LNHDA and SQIVND (reference sequence).